This T cell receptor beta chain stems from a study of blood T cell repertoires in COVID-19. Across the whole study: T cells, B-cell-depleted T cells, or PBMCs supplied cDNA or gDNA.

The CDR3 contains 15 residues. Trimming shortened V by 3 bases and J by 8 bases, and 18 bases separated the two germline ends. The germline CDR1 and CDR2 sequences are SGDLS and YYNGEE. This clone was seen a single time. Donors of Cohort 3 who recovered were those that had two negative PCRs, clearance, or symptom resolution. TCRdb's copy holds only in-frame clones and misses some; the assay was immunoSEQ multiplex PCR. The repertoire holds 150,000 to 200,000 clones, with approximately 80% as singletons. The chain employs TRBV9 and TRBJ1-3; D not certain. The source is a woman aged 60-70 years who had recovered from COVID-19. The sample taken for sequencing was PBMCs or T cells enriched from blood (not recorded which). Written as DNA, the CDR3 is TGTGCCAGCAGCGCCCGTAGCGTAACCGGGGACACCATATATTTT. Its protein product is CASSARSVTGDTIYF.